This T cell receptor beta chain originates from a study of T cells in localized non-small cell lung cancer. Produced via immunoSEQ multiplex PCR; TCRdb's table is partial and in-frame only. Among approximately 100,000 clones, just over 90% were seen once, and the ten largest hold roughly 4%. Trimming took 2 bases from V and 8 from J; bases not matched to a gene: 11. Germline lookup yields CDR1 SGHRS and CDR2 YFSETQ. This CDR3 region has 15 residues. As for this clone: Its matching antigen is unknown.

Study-wide results and limits: Uninvolved adjacent lung had more T cell clonality than any other tissue, topping tumor.

Sequencing used PBMCs, obtained before any cancer treatment. The rearrangement uses TRBV5-1 and TRBJ1-2; TRBD1 aligns across 8 bases. This clonotype was sampled from a woman aged 40-75 years with stage II squamous cell lung carcinoma. The CDR3 sequence is CASSFLQGDPSGYTF. The DNA for the CDR3 is TGCGCCAGCAGCTTTTTACAGGGGGACCCTAGCGGCTACACCTTC.